These 2 T cell receptor beta chains were sequenced from one sample in a study of identifying expanded T cells in peripheral blood. Repertoires were generated with immunoSEQ multiplex PCR, while TCRdb's copy carries only in-frame clones and drops some. The sample has about 78,000 clones; around four fifths are singletons. The sequencing sample was made of blood. Receptors were obtained from a person aged 18-70 years in good health.

This chain uses TRBV10-1 with TRBJ2-5, with TRBD2 matching over 8 bases. Germline CDR1 is WNHNN and CDR2 is SYGVQD (reference sequence). The CDR3 totals 14 residues. The V gene end was trimmed by 6 bases and the J gene end by 1 base; junction bases not matched to a gene: 4. Here the CDR3 DNA reads TGCGCCAGCAGCGCTAGCGGGCGCCAAGAGACCCAGTACTTC. This encodes CASSASGRQETQYF.

J is TRBJ2-5 and V is TRBV28; D gene ambiguous. V was trimmed by 6 bases and J by 5 bases, leaving 19 bases between them. The germline CDR1 and CDR2 sequences are MDHEN and SYDVKM. The CDR3 runs to 15 residues. In DNA, the CDR3 is TGTGCCAGCAGACCCCTTCCGGGCGGTGGGGAGACCCAGTACTTC. Its protein product is CASRPLPGGGETQYF. Looking up the rest from reference TRBV28 and TRBJ2-5 gives the full variable domain: DVKVTQSSRYLVKRTGEKVFLECVQDMDHENMFWYRQDPGLGLRLIYFSYDVKMKEKGDIPEGYSVSREKKERFSLILESASTNQTSMYLCASRPLPGGGETQYFGPGTRLLVL.